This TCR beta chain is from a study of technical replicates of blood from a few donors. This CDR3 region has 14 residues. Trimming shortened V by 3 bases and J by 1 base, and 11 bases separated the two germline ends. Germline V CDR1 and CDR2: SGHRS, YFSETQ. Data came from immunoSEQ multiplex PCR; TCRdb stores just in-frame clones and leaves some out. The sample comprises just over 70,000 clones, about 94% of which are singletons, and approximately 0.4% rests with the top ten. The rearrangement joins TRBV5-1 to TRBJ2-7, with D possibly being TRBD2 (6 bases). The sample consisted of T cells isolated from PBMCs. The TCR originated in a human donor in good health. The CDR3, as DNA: TGCGCCAGCAGCTGGACCGGGACTTCCTACGAGCAGTACTTC. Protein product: CASSWTGTSYEQYF.